The T cell receptor (beta chain) described here comes from a study of CD8 T cells in ankylosing spondylitis. Broader study findings: According to the report, clones linked to the disease were significantly enriched in matched synovial fluid samples taken from ankylosing spondylitis patients. In reactive arthritis synovial fluid and blood, some motif variants had been reported before. The study identified a TCR beta motif of several highly homologous variants that appeared characteristic of ankylosing spondylitis blood. Disease-associated clones were CD8+ and fairly uncommon in peripheral blood.

Germline V lookup: CDR1 SGHRS, CDR2 YFSETQ. The CDR3 is 15 residues long. Comments on this clonotype: Its target is not known. A much larger clone differs from this one at a single base, so this may be a read error.

TCRdb fed the 5' RACE reads into MiXCR, producing one record per CDR3 protein. The sample holds 250,000 to 400,000 distinct CDR3 sequences, about 9.9% seen once. The chain employs TRBV5-1 and TRBJ2-7; 10 bases line up with TRBD2. Source material: blood, either unsorted or a sorted T cell fraction (not recorded which). This TCR came from a female donor with ankylosing spondylitis or in good health (not recorded which). The CDR3 is CARSLGAGGIREQYF. The CDR3 bases are TGCGCCAGGAGCTTGGGAGCGGGAGGGATTCGCGAGCAGTACTTC.